Here is one T cell receptor (beta chain) with its context. These data come from a study of blood T cell repertoires in COVID-19. About the research overall: Whether acute or convalescent, the COVID-19 samples came from the United States, Italy and Spain. Nucleic acid was either cDNA or gDNA, and it came from T cells, B-cell-depleted T cells, or PBMCs.

As originally analysed: Amplification of reference gene primers was used by the study to estimate nucleated cell counts. The assay was immunoSEQ multiplex PCR, and TCRdb's table has in-frame clones only and misses some. From that table come the V and J calls and clone size; the DNA was used to work out D and trimming. The repertoire has around 150,000 clones, just over 85% of them found once; the top ten carry around 3.5%. V lost 2 bases and J 5 bases, leaving 9 bases between the germline ends. Germline CDR1 SGHTA, CDR2 FQGTGA. The CDR3 sequence is 14 residues long. Sequencing was performed on peripheral blood. The source is a man between 65 and 85 years old with acute or convalescent COVID-19. J is TRBJ2-2 and V is TRBV7-3; maybe TRBD1 (6 bases). The CDR3 loop is CASSLQGFTGELFF. For the CDR3, the DNA is TGTGCCAGCAGCTTACAGGGGTTTACCGGGGAGCTGTTTTTT.